The clone carrying this T cell receptor beta chain was seen more than once but under ten times. The record originates from a study of OX40 agonist ivuxolimab in advanced cancers. Generated by immunoSEQ multiplex PCR, the TCRdb table keeps only in-frame clones and is missing some. The table shows more than 75,000 clones, with about nine tenths occurring only once. The CDR3 contains 15 residues. This receptor was taken from an adult with an advanced solid tumor such as melanoma, head and neck, liver or kidney cancer. The chain has TRBV21-1 and TRBJ1-6; the listed D gene, TRBD1, was not tested against the DNA. TRBV21-1 is flagged as a pseudogene. The sequencing here drew on CD4+ or CD8+ T cells sorted from blood, taken in a trial of the OX40 agonist ivuxolimab. CDR3 region: CASSIGDRFNSPLHF. The CDR3, as DNA: TGTGCCAGCAGCATAGGGGACAGATTCAATTCACCCCTCCACTTT.